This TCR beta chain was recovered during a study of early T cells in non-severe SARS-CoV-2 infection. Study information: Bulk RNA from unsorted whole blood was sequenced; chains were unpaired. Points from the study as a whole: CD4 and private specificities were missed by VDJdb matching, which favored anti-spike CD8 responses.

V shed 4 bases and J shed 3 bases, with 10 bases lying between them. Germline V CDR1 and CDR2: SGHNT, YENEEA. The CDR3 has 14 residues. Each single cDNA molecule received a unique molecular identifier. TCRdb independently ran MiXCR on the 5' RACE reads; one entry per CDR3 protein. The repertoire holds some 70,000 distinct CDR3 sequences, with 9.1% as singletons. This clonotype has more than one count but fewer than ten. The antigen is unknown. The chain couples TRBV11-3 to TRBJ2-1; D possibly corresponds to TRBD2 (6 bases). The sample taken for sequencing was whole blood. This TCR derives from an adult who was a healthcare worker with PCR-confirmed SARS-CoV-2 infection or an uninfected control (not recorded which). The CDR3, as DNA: TGTGCCAGCAGCTCCGGGGGTATCTACAATGAGCAGTTCTTC. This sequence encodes CASSSGGIYNEQFF.